The 6 T cell receptor beta chains listed next were all sequenced from one sample in a study of blood T cell repertoires in COVID-19. The data were produced by immunoSEQ multiplex PCR, yet TCRdb's version contains in-frame clones alone and is incomplete. The repertoire holds some 130,000 clones, roughly 84% seen once, with under 1.5% in the top ten. The sample taken for sequencing was peripheral blood. All receptors come from a man in his sixties with acute or convalescent COVID-19.

This clone was seen just once. The chain employs TRBV23-1 and TRBJ2-1; 7 nucleotides match TRBD1. TRBV23-1 is an open reading frame whose function is uncertain. The CDR3 contains 17 residues. V lost 4 bases and J lost 3; bases outside the gene matches: 12. The CDR3, as DNA: TGCGCCAGCAGTCTCGCCTGGGGGACAGCAATCTACAATGAGCAGTTCTTC. It codes for CASSLAWGTAIYNEQFF.

In its sample, this clone was seen a few times. This chain uses TRBV9 with TRBJ2-7, with 9 bases identical to TRBD1. CDR1 is SGDLS, CDR2 YYNGEE, per germline. The CDR3 runs 20 residues. V dropped 0 bases and J dropped 3; count of bases not matched to a gene: 19. The CDR3 loop is CASSVARSLPGQGRNYEQYF. CDR3 nucleotides: TGTGCCAGCAGCGTAGCTCGCTCTTTACCGGGACAGGGTAGGAACTACGAGCAGTACTTC.

The rearrangement joins TRBV23-1 to TRBJ2-6; D remains ambiguous. TRBV23-1 is an ORF for which the function is uncertain. This CDR3 is built from 16 residues. V was clipped by 4 bases and J by 2 bases, with 12 bases between them. The CDR3 DNA reads TGCGCCAGCAGTCTTAGTAGACTTCCTGGGGCCAACGTCCTGACTTTC. Translated, it gives CASSLSRLPGANVLTF.

The J gene is TRBJ2-5, the V gene TRBV6-2 or TRBV6-3, with 12 bases that match TRBD2. From germline, CDR1 is MNHEY and CDR2 SVGEGT. Trimming removed 6 bases from V and 10 bases from J; junction bases left unmatched: 21. CDR3 length: 18 amino acids. The CDR3 nucleotides read TGTGCCAGCAGCCCCACTGGCGGACTAGCGGGATGGGCGGTGGACCAGTACTTC. Amino acid sequence: CASSPTGGLAGWAVDQYF.

The chain couples TRBV5-5 to TRBJ2-3, with TRBD1 matching over 8 bases. The CDR3 is 15 amino acids. J gave up 2 bases and V 3 bases, and 5 bases lay outside the gene matches. Germline V lookup: CDR1 SGHKS, CDR2 YYEKEE (reference sequence). CDR3 DNA: TGTGCCAGCAGCTCAAGGACAGGGACCACAGATACGCAGTATTTT. This translates into CASSSRTGTTDTQYF.

This rearrangement joins TRBV5-6 to TRBJ1-5, with 7 bases that match TRBD1. With V trimmed by 2 bases and J by 6 bases, 14 bases remained unmatched. This CDR3 has 17 residues. Germline values: CDR1 SGHDT, CDR2 YYEEEE. CDR3 sequence: CASSFFGRGRGLQPQHF. CDR3 sequence (DNA): TGTGCCAGCAGCTTCTTCGGCAGGGGAAGGGGGCTTCAGCCCCAGCATTTT. Supplemented by reference TRBV5-6 and TRBJ1-5, the full variable domain reads DAGVTQSPTHLIKTRGQQVTLRCSPKSGHDTVSWYQQALGQGPQFIFQYYEEEERQRGNFPDRFSGHQFPNYSSELNVNALLLGDSALYLCASSFFGRGRGLQPQHFGDGTRLSIL.